This T cell receptor beta chain was found in a study of Graves' ophthalmopathy and Graves' hyperthyroidism (dated by TCRdb to the late 2010s). Context from the whole study: Peripheral blood was collected at initial diagnosis, prior to any treatment. The study used signatures of the TCR beta repertoire to tell Graves' ophthalmopathy apart from Graves' hyperthyroidism and to predict which patients would progress to ophthalmopathy. In total, around 140 blood samples were TCR-sequenced: fewer than 50 ophthalmopathy, approximately 80 hyperthyroidism and about 17 hyperthyroidism-to-ophthalmopathy patients. To explore V-J signatures that distinguish ophthalmopathy from hyperthyroidism, a discovery set of roughly 98 patients was enrolled, made up of under 50 with ophthalmopathy and under 65 with stable hyperthyroidism. An independent validation cohort comprised 18 hyperthyroidism patients and roughly 15 patients who later progressed from hyperthyroidism to ophthalmopathy. In more than 5 hyperthyroidism patients, the T-cell repertoire of thyroid tissue was compared with the T-cell repertoire of blood. Following sample collection, hyperthyroidism patients were given methimazole at a starting dose of 30 mg daily, and ophthalmopathy patients were given high-dose intravenous methylprednisolone.

The ophthalmopathy patients had moderately to severely active disease, with a Clinical Activity Score of 3 or higher, a NOSPECS grade of 4 or higher, and a disease duration of less than 3 months. Anyone with other autoimmune diseases, uncontrolled infections, pregnancy or lactation was excluded from the study. Diagnosis relied on clinical symptoms, serum thyroxine, TRAb, thyroid ultrasound and orbital computed tomography. Ficoll-Paque density gradient centrifugation was used to isolate PBMCs from under 11 ml of fresh peripheral blood. Trizol reagent was used to extract the total RNA, and its quality was then checked on an Agilent 2100 Bioanalyzer. What the study reported, not specific to this receptor: Most expanded thyroid clonotypes with frequency above 0.001 were also detected in blood, suggesting blood repertoires may reflect the thyroid immune response. In validation, the model predicted ophthalmopathy progression with more than 55% sensitivity and roughly 72% specificity; some 13 predicted patients were CT-confirmed with GO in a median of approximately 6.2 months. Sample size was not predetermined statistically, and investigators were not blinded to group allocation. In cross-validation, the 13-signature model distinguished ophthalmopathy from stable hyperthyroidism with approximately 90% sensitivity and about 81% specificity, while in the test set the corresponding values were roughly 80% and 75%.

Turning to this clonotype: The antigen it recognizes is unknown. A much larger clone differs by one base, so this may be a read error.

TCR beta CDR3 regions were amplified from RNA transcripts for repertoire sequencing. The first round of RT-PCR was done with HTBI primers and the Qiagen OneStep RT-PCR kit, and was followed by a second round of multiplex PCR, then size selection and purification. Libraries were sequenced on an Illumina HiSeq2000 using paired-end 100 bp reads. In the authors' own workflow: SOAPnuke was used for read processing, and reads with adapters, uncalled bases, a mean Phred below 15, or no exact constant-primer or identifier match were discarded. COPE v1.2.5 was used to merge the high-quality paired reads. Each unique nucleotide sequence was defined as a clonotype, and clonotypes were aligned to IMGT TRB V, D and J references with MiTCR v1.1. The analysis was limited to V-J combinations with a frequency above 0.0001, which together covered about 99% of repertoires. For each V-J combination, a TCR clonal expansion and chaos score was defined as the ratio of F50 clonal expansion to chaos observed in the TCRdist matrix. Features were reduced by Welch's t-statistics and random forest to 10 to 15 V-J combinations, which fed a naive Bayes classifier. Thyroid-blood repertoire similarity was quantified with the Morisita-Horn index. TCRdb ran its own pipeline on the public reads, namely fastp trimming at Q25 and MiXCR clone calling, and kept in-frame beta chains. When rows share a CDR3 protein, they turn into one entry using the most common DNA and genes. These V and J calls rely on TCRdb rather than the paper's analysis. Counted in this sample were about 230,000 distinct CDR3 sequences; around 45% of them appeared once. Around 43% of the sample comes from the top ten.

This TCR derives from an adult man with Graves' ophthalmopathy. The sample consisted of peripheral blood.

The CDR3 protein: CSVGGVTSGNTIYF. The DNA sequence is as follows: TGCAGCGTTGGGGGGGTCACCTCTGGAAACACCATATATTTT. The receptor chain draws on TRBV29-1 and TRBJ1-3, and TRBD1 may be the D gene, going by 5 matching bases. Trimming removed 4 bases from V and 0 bases from J, leaving 10 bases between the germline ends. CDR1 and CDR2 (SQVTM, ANQGSEA) derive from the germline V gene. The CDR3 runs 14 residues from the cysteine to the phenylalanine. Only the CDR3 DNA stays, 42 bases, in frame from base 1. Supplemented by the reference TRBV29-1 and TRBJ1-3 proteins around the CDR3, the complete variable domain is SAVISQKPSRDICQRGTSLTIQCQVDSQVTMMFWYRQQPGQSLTLIATANQGSEATYESGFVIDKFPISRPNLTFSTLTVSNMSPEDSSIYLCSVGGVTSGNTIYFGEGSWLTVV.